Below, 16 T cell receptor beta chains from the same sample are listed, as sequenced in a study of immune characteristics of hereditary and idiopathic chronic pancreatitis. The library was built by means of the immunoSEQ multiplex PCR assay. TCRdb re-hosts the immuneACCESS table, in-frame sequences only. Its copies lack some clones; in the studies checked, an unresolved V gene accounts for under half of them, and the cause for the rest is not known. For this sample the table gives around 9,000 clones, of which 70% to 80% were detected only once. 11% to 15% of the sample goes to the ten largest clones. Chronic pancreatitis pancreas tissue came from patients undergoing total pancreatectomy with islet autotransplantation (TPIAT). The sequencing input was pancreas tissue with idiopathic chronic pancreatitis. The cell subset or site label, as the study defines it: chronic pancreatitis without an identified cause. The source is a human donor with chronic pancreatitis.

CDR3 protein: CASSPGLAGAHTDTQYF. The CDR3 coding sequence is TGTGCCAGCAGTCCCGGACTAGCGGGGGCGCACACAGATACGCAGTATTTT. The chain combines TRBV28 with TRBJ2-3, with TRBD2 identical over 13 bases. The V segment lost 5 bases and the J segment 2 bases; nucleotides outside the gene matches: 7. CDR1 MDHEN and CDR2 SYDVKM come from the germline V gene. The CDR3 spans 17 residues.

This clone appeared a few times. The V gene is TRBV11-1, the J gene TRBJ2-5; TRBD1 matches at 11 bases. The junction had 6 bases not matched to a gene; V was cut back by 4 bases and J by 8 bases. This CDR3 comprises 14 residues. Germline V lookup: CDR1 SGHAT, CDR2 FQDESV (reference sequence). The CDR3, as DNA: TGTGCCAGCAGCTCCGGACAGGGGGCCATTACCCAGTACTTC. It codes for CASSSGQGAITQYF. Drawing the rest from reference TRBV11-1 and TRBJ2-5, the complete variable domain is EAEVAQSPRYKITEKSQAVAFWCDPISGHATLYWYRQILGQGPELLVQFQDESVVDDSQLPKDRFSAERLKGVDSTLKIQPAELGDSAMYLCASSSGQGAITQYFGPGTRLLVL.

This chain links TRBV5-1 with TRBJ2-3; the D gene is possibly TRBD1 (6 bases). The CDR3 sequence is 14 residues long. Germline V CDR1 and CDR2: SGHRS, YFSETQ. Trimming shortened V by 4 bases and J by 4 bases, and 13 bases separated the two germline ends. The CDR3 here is CASSLQGIADTQYF. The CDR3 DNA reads TGCGCCAGCAGCCTTCAGGGGATCGCAGATACGCAGTATTTT.

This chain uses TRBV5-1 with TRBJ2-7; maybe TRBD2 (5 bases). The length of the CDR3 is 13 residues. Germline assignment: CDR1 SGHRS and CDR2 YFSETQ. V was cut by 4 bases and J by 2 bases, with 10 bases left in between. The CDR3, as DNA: TGCGCCAGCAGCCCCGACGGGACCTACGAGCAGTACGTC. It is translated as CASSPDGTYEQYV.

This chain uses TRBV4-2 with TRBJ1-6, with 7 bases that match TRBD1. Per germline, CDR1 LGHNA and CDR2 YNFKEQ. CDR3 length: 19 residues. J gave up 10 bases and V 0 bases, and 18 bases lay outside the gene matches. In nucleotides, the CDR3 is TGTGCCAGCAGCCAAGATCTGATCTGGTACTCAGGGGGGGGCTCACCCCTCCACTTT. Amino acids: CASSQDLIWYSGGGSPLHF.

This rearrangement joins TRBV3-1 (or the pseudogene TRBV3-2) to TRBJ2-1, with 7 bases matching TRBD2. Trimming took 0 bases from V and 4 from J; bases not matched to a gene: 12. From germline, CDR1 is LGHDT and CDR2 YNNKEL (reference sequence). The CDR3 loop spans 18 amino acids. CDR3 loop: CASSQEAGRGTPYNEQFF. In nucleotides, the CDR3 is TGTGCCAGCAGCCAAGAAGCCGGGCGGGGGACTCCTTACAATGAGCAGTTCTTC.

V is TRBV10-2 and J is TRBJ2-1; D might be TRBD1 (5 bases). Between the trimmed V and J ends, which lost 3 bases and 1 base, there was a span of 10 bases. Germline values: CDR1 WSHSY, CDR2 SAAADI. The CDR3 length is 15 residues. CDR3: CASSEVDSSYNEQFF. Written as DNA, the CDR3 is TGCGCCAGCAGTGAAGTAGACAGTTCCTACAATGAGCAGTTCTTC.

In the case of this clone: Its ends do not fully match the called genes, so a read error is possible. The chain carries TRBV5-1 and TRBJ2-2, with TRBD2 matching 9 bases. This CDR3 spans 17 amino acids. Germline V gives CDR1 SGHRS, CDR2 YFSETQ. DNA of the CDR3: TGCGCCCGCAGCTTGGGCCGCGGGGGGGCGAACACCGGGGAGCTGTTTTTT. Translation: CARSLGRGGANTGELFF.

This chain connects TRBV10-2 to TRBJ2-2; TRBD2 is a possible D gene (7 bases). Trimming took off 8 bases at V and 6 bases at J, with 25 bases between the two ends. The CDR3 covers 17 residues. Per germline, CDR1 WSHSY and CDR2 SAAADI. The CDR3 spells CASDVDSRGGQAGELFF. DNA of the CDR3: TGCGCCAGCGACGTCGATTCTAGGGGGGGCCAGGCCGGGGAGCTGTTTTTT.

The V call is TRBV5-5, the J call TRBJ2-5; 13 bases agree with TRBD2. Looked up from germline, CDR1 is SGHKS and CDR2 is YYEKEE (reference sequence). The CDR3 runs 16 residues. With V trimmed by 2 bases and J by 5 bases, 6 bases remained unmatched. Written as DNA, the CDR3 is TGTGCCAGCAGCTTCGCGGGACTAGCGGGGTTGGAGACCCAGTACTTC. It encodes CASSFAGLAGLETQYF.

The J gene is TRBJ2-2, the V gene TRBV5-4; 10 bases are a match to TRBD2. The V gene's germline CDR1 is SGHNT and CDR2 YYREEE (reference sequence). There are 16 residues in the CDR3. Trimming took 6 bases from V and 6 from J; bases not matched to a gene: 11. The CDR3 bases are TGTGCCAGCACCAAAGCGGGGGGGCTTTTGGCCGGGGAGCTGTTTTTT. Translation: CASTKAGGLLAGELFF.

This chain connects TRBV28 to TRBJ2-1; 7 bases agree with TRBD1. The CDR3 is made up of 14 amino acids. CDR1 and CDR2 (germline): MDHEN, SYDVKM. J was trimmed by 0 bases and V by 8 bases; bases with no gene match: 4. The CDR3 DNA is TGTGCCAGCCGACAGGGTGGCTCCTACAATGAGCAGTTCTTC. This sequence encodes CASRQGGSYNEQFF.

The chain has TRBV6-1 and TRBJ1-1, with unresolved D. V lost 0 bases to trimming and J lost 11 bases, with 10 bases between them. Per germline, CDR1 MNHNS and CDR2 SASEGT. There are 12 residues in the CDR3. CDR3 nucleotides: TGTGCCAGCAGTGAAGCAGGAGGGAGGGCTTTCTTT. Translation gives CASSEAGGRAFF.

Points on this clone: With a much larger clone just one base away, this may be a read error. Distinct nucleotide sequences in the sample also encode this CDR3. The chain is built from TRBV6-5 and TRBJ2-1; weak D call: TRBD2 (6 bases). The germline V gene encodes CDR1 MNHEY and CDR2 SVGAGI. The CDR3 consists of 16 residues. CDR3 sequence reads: CASSYSDGSSYNEQFF. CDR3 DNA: TGTGCCAGCAGCTACTCGGACGGGAGCTCCTACAATGAGCAGTTCTTC.

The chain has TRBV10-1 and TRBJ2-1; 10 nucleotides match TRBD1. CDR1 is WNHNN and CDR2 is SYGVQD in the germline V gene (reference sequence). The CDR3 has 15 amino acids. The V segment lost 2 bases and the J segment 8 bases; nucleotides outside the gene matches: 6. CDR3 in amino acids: CASSEGGQGRYEQFF. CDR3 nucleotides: TGCGCCAGCAGTGAGGGGGGACAGGGGAGGTATGAGCAGTTCTTC.

CDR3: CASSLLSGGARETQYF. DNA of the CDR3: TGTGCCAGCAGTTTACTCAGCGGGGGGGCCCGGGAGACCCAGTACTTC. The rearrangement links TRBV27 to TRBJ2-5, with 10 positions matching TRBD2. The CDR3 is made up of 16 amino acids. With 2 bases clipped from V and 5 bases from J, the junction kept 8 bases outside the gene matches. Per germline, CDR1 MNHEY and CDR2 SMNVEV (reference sequence).